This T cell receptor (beta chain) was documented in a study of T-cell reconstitution after alpha-beta-depleted transplantation in children. Trimming took off 0 bases at V and 4 bases at J, with 8 bases between the two ends. Germline lookup yields CDR1 SGHRS and CDR2 YFSETQ. The CDR3 is 13 residues long. During its preparation, the TCRbeta library received unique molecular identifiers. TCRdb fed the PCR reads into MiXCR, producing one record per CDR3 protein. The repertoire includes 150,000 to 200,000 distinct CDR3 sequences, about 6.4% of them detected once, and approximately 3% sits in the top ten. This clonotype was obtained from a human donor who donated a stem cell graft to a child with Wiskott-Aldrich syndrome. The material was PBMCs from the stem cell graft donor, obtained from the stem cell graft. The chain combines TRBV5-1 with TRBJ2-7; no clear D. In DNA form, the CDR3 reads TGCGCCAGCAGCTTGGTCGGCGGTTACGAGCAGTACTTC. Protein: CASSLVGGYEQYF.